The entry below describes one TCR beta chain. The data belong to a study of blood T cell repertoires in COVID-19. Produced via immunoSEQ multiplex PCR; TCRdb's table is partial and in-frame only. The sample includes some 130,000 clones, 88% of them seen just once. V dropped 7 bases and J dropped 4; count of bases not matched to a gene: 14. The CDR3 extends over 18 amino acids. Germline assignment: CDR1 SNHLY and CDR2 FYNNEI. The receptor was derived from a man in his forties or fifties with acute or convalescent COVID-19. The rearrangement joins TRBV2 to TRBJ2-5; TRBD2 aligns across 14 bases. Sequences were obtained from peripheral blood. The DNA of the CDR3 is TGTGCCAGCAACCCCCTGACTAGCGGGAGGGCCTCGGCAGAGACCCAGTACTTC. It yields the protein CASNPLTSGRASAETQYF.